A single TCR beta chain is shown here with its context. No antigen is known for it. This CDR3 has 15 amino acids. V was shortened by 4 bases and J by 5 bases, with 18 bases between the two germline ends. Germline CDR1 SGHRS, CDR2 YFSETQ. TCRdb passed the reads through MiXCR, listing each CDR3 protein once. The repertoire holds approximately 990,000 distinct CDR3 sequences, with 31% as singletons. The sample comes from a study of T cell repertoires in cytomegalovirus infection. Study-level information: Indications of both CMV infection and matching HLA type were provided by public TCR beta signatures.

The chain recombines TRBV5-1 with TRBJ2-5; D is perhaps TRBD2 (5 bases). This clonotype was sampled from a human donor in good health (CMV status not recorded). Some clones in this sample may be carry-over from other donors' samples. This sample comprised cultured CD8+ T cells from PBMCs, obtained from culture after CMV antigen stimulation. The CDR3 DNA follows: TGCGCCAGCAGCCAGTGGACGGGGTCGGGTGAGACCCAGTACTTC. Translated: CASSQWTGSGETQYF.